The 3 T cell receptor beta chains in this list originate from one sample, sequenced in a study of T cell changes during pregnancy in multiple sclerosis. Repertoires were generated with immunoSEQ multiplex PCR, while TCRdb's copy carries only in-frame clones and drops some. The table includes fewer than 65,000 clones, approximately 95% detected once. Sequences were derived from CD4+ T cells from peripheral blood mononuclear cells, sampled in the third trimester of pregnancy. The receptors here all came from a female donor with multiple sclerosis, enrolled in a pregnancy study.

The chain recombines TRBV5-6 with TRBJ1-4; possibly TRBD1 for D (6 bases). V was cut by 2 bases and J by 6 bases, with 11 bases left in between. This CDR3 has 14 residues. Per the germline V gene, CDR1 is SGHDT and CDR2 is YYEEEE. The CDR3 sequence is CASSFGTMDEKLFF. CDR3 nucleotide sequence: TGTGCCAGCAGCTTCGGGACAATGGATGAAAAACTGTTTTTT. Looking up the rest from reference TRBV5-6 and TRBJ1-4 gives the full variable domain: DAGVTQSPTHLIKTRGQQVTLRCSPKSGHDTVSWYQQALGQGPQFIFQYYEEEERQRGNFPDRFSGHQFPNYSSELNVNALLLGDSALYLCASSFGTMDEKLFFGSGTQLSVL.

This clone was found once. The CDR3 sequence is CAGDRNYEQYF. For the CDR3, the DNA is TGTGCCGGGGACAGGAACTACGAGCAGTACTTC. This rearrangement joins TRBV28 to TRBJ2-7; TRBD1 matches at 8 bases. The V gene end was trimmed by 11 bases and the J gene end by 3 bases; junction bases not matched to a gene: 3. The CDR3 runs 11 residues. CDR1 MDHEN and CDR2 SYDVKM come from the germline V gene.

The chain recombines TRBV11-3 with TRBJ2-2, with 7 bases aligning to TRBD2. The CDR3 length is 16 residues. Germline CDR1 is SGHNT and CDR2 is YENEEA. The V segment lost 6 bases and the J segment 5 bases; nucleotides outside the gene matches: 12. The CDR3 region has the DNA TGTGCCAGCAGAGGCGTGAGGGGAGGGCGGACCGGGGAGCTGTTTTTT. The encoded protein is CASRGVRGGRTGELFF.